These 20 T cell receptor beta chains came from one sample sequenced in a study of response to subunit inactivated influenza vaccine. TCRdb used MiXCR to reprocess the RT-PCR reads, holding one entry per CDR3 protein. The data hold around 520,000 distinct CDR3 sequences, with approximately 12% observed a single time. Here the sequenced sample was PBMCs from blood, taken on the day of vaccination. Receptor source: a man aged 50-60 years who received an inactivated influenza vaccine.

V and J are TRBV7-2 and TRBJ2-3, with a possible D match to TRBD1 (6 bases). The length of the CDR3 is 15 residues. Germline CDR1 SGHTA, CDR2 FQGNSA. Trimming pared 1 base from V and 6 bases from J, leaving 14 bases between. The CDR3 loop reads CASSLVPRGRDTQYF. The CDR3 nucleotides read TGTGCCAGCAGCTTAGTCCCCAGGGGCCGGGATACGCAGTATTTT.

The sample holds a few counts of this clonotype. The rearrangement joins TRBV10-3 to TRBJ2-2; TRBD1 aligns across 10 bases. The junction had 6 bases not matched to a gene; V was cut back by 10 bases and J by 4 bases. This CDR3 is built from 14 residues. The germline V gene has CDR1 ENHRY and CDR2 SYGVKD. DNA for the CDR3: TGTGCCACCGGACAGGGGGTCGGCACCGGGGAGCTGTTTTTT. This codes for CATGQGVGTGELFF.

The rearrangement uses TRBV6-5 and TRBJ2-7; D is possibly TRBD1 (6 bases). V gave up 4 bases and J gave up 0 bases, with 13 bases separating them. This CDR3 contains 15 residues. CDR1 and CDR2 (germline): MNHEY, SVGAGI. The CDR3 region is CASSSRDILSYEQYF. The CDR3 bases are TGTGCCAGCAGTTCCCGGGACATACTCTCCTACGAGCAGTACTTC.

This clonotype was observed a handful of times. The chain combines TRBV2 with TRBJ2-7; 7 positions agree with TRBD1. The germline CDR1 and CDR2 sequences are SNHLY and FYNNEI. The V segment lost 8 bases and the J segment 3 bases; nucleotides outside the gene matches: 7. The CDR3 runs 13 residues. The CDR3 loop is CASHRQGVYEQYF. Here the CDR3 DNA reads TGTGCCAGCCATAGACAGGGTGTCTACGAGCAGTACTTC.

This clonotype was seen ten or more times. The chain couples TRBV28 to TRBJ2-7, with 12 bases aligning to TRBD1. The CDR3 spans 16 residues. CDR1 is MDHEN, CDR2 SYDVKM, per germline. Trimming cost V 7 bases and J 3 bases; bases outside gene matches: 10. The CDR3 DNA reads TGTGCCAGCACTAAGGGGGACAGGGGGCTCAACTACGAGCAGTACTTC. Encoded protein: CASTKGDRGLNYEQYF. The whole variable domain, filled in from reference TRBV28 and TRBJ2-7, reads DVKVTQSSRYLVKRTGEKVFLECVQDMDHENMFWYRQDPGLGLRLIYFSYDVKMKEKGDIPEGYSVSREKKERFSLILESASTNQTSMYLCASTKGDRGLNYEQYFGPGTRLTVT.

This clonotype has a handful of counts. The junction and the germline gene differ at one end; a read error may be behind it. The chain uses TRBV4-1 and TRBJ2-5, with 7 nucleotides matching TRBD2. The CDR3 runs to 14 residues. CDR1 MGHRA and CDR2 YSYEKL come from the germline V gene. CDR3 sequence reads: CASSHPGGQETQYF. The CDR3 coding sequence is TGTGCCAGCAGCCACCCGGGGGGCCAAGAGACCCAGTACTTC.

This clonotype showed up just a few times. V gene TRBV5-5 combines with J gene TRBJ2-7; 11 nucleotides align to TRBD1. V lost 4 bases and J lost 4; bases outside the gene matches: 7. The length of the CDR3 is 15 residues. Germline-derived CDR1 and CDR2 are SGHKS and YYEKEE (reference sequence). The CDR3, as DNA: TGTGCCAGCAGCATGGCCGGGACAGGGGGTTACGAGCAGTACTTC. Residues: CASSMAGTGGYEQYF. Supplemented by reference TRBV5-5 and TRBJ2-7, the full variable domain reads DAGVTQSPTHLIKTRGQQVTLRCSPISGHKSVSWYQQVLGQGPQFIFQYYEKEERGRGNFPDRFSARQFPNYSSELNVNALLLGDSALYLCASSMAGTGGYEQYFGPGTRLTVT.

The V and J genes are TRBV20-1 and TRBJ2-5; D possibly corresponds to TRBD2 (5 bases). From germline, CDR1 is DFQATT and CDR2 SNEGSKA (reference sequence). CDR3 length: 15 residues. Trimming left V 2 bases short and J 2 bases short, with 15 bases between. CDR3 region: CSARPPTTLQETQYF. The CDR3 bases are TGCAGTGCTAGACCTCCGACTACCCTACAAGAGACCCAGTACTTC.

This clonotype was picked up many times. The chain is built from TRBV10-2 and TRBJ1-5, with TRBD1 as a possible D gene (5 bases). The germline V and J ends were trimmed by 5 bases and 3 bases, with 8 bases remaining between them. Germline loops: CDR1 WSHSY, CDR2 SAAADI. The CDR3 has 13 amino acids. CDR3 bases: TGCGCCAGCAGTCAAGGGGTCAATCAGCCCCAGCATTTT. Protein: CASSQGVNQPQHF.

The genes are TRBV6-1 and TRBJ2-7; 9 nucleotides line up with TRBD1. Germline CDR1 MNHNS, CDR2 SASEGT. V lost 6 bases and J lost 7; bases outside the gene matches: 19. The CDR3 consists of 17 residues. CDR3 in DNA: TGTGCCAGCAGAAACAGGGGGCTAACGGGAGCGGCAGGTGAGCAGTACTTC. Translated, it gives CASRNRGLTGAAGEQYF.

CDR3 nucleotide sequence: TGTGCCAGCAGCCGGGACAGGGGGCCTGAGACCCAGTACTTC. Its translation is CASSRDRGPETQYF. The rearrangement uses TRBV2 and TRBJ2-5; 12 bases are a match to TRBD1. Unmatched junction bases numbered 4, after V lost 6 bases and J lost 5 bases. The CDR3 covers 14 residues. Germline V gene lookup returns CDR1 SNHLY and CDR2 FYNNEI.

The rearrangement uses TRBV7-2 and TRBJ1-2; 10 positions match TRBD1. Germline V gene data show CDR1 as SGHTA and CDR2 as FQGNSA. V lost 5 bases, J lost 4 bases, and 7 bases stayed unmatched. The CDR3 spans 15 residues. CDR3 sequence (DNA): TGTGCCAGCAGCCAAACGGGGACAGGGGCCTATGGCTACACCTTC. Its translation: CASSQTGTGAYGYTF.

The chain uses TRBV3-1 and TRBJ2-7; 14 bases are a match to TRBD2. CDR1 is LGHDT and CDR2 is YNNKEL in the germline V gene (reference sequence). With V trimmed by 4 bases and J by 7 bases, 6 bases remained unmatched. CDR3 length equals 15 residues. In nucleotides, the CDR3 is TGTGCCAGCAGCCCCGGACTAGCGGGGGGATTGGAGCAGTACTTC. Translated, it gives CASSPGLAGGLEQYF.

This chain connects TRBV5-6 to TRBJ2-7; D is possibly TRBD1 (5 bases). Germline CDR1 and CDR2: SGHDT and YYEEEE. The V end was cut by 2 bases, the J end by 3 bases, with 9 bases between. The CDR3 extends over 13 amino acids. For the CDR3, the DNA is TGTGCCAGCAGCTTTTACAGGCGCTACGAGCAGTACTTC. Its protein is CASSFYRRYEQYF.

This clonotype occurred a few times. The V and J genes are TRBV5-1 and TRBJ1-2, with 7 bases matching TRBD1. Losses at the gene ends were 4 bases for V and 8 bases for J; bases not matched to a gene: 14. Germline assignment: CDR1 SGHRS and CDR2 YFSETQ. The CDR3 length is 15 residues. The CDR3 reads CASSPGGQAFLGYTF. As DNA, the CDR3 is TGCGCCAGCAGCCCAGGCGGACAGGCTTTTCTCGGCTACACCTTC.

The CDR3 nucleotides are TGTGCCAGCAGCCTAAACGGGGTCGAGCATGAAGCTTTCTTT. Protein: CASSLNGVEHEAFF. V and J are TRBV5-5 and TRBJ1-1; D gene uncertain. The CDR3 spans 14 residues. CDR1 and CDR2 from the germline V gene are SGHKS and YYEKEE (reference sequence). V dropped 4 bases and J dropped 7 bases, with 17 bases sitting between them.

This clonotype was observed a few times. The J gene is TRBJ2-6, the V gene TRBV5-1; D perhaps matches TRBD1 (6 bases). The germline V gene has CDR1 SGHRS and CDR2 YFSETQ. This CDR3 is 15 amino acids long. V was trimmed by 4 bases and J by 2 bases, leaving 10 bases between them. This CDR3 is CASSRGSAGANVLTF. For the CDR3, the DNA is TGCGCCAGCAGCAGGGGGTCAGCTGGGGCCAACGTCCTGACTTTC.

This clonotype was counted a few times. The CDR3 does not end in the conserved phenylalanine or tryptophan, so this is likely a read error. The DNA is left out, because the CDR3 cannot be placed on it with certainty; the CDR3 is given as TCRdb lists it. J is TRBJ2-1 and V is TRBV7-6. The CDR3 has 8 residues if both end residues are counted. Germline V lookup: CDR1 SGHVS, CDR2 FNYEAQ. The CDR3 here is CASSFRFL.

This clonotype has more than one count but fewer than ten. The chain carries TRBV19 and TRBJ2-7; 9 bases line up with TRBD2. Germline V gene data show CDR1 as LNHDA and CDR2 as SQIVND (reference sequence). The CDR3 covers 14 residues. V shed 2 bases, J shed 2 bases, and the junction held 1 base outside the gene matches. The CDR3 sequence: CASSIQRGAYEQYF. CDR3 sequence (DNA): TGTGCCAGTAGTATACAGCGGGGGGCCTACGAGCAGTACTTC.

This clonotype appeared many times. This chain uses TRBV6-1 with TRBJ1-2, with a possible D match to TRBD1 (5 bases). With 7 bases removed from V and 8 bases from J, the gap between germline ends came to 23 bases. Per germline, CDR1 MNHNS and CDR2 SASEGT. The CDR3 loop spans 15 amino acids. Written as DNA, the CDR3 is TGTGCCAGCACCGAGACCCGACCTCAGGGAAGGGGCTACACCTTC. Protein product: CASTETRPQGRGYTF.